The 3 T cell receptor beta chains presented below share a single source sample, sequenced in a study of CD8 T cells in Susac syndrome. Random hexamers were used to reverse transcribe 0.5 to 1 ug of RNA. TCRdb reprocessed the immunoSEQ multiplex PCR reads with MiXCR, giving one entry per CDR3 protein. Of some 130,000 distinct CDR3 sequences listed, 85% to 95% are singletons. Material for sequencing was CD8+ T cells from PBMCs. The receptors were sampled from a human donor with Susac syndrome.

CDR3 nucleotides: TGTGCCAGCAGGACAGGCCTCAATGAGCAGTTCTTC. It encodes CASRTGLNEQFF. The V and J genes are TRBV27 and TRBJ2-1, with TRBD1 as a possible D gene (6 bases). Trimming stripped 6 bases from V and 6 bases from J, with 9 bases between. The CDR3 sequence is 12 residues long. Germline CDR1 is MNHEY and CDR2 is SMNVEV (reference sequence).

The V call is TRBV19, the J call TRBJ2-1, with 11 nucleotides matching TRBD2. The CDR3 runs to 15 residues. Trimming cost V 10 bases and J 4 bases; bases outside gene matches: 9. Germline assignment: CDR1 LNHDA and CDR2 SQIVND (reference sequence). CDR3 in DNA: TGTGCCACCTCTATACTAGCGGGAGTTTACAATGAGCAGTTCTTC. Translating gives CATSILAGVYNEQFF.

The chain is built from TRBV3-1 and TRBJ2-7; TRBD2 matches at 12 bases. The CDR3 sequence is 15 residues long. V gave up 4 bases and J gave up 0 bases; unmatched junction bases: 1. In germline, CDR1 is LGHDT, CDR2 YNNKEL (reference sequence). In DNA, the CDR3 is TGTGCCAGCAGCCCGGGACTAGCGGGCTCCTACGAGCAGTACTTC. It is translated as CASSPGLAGSYEQYF.